The rows below give T cell receptor beta chains drawn from one sample of a study of T cell repertoires in cytomegalovirus infection. TCRdb redid the calling of the reads with MiXCR, one entry per CDR3 protein. Here the sample spans under 850,000 distinct CDR3 sequences, about 40% being singletons. Sequenced sample: PBMCs. These receptors were taken from a human donor in good health (CMV status not recorded). Some clones in this sample may be carry-over from other donors' samples. CDR3s include the opening cysteine and the closing phenylalanine or tryptophan. A D gene is named only where the DNA matches it firmly. For some rows the clone size is stated as once, few or many, or as a class when expanded; others skip it.

TGCGCCAGCAGCTTACAGGGACTCACCGGGGAGCTGTTTTTT	CASSLQGLTGELFF	14	TRBJ2-2	TRBV5-1	.	.
TGCGCCAGCAGCTTAACGTGGATAGTACCGAGTCACACCTTC	CASSLTWIVPSHTF	14	TRBJ1-2	TRBV5-1	.	.
TGTGCCAGCAGTTTATGGCAGGGGTCCAGGGAGACCCAGTACTTC	CASSLWQGSRETQYF	15	TRBJ2-5	TRBV28	.	.
TGTGCCAGCAGGGACAGAATGAACACTGAAGCTTTCTTT	CASRDRMNTEAFF	13	TRBJ1-1	TRBV6-5	.	.
TGTGCCAGCAGCCCCCGACAGGGAAACTATGGCTACACCTTC	CASSPRQGNYGYTF	14	TRBJ1-2	TRBV7-2	many	TRBD1
TGTGCCACCTATACCAACTCCCTCCCCGGGGAGCTGTTTTTT	CATYTNSLPGELFF	14	TRBJ2-2	TRBV6-1	.	.
TGTGCCAGCAGTTCGACAGAGAACTATGGCTACACCTTC	CASSSTENYGYTF	13	TRBJ1-2	TRBV12-3/TRBV12-4	few	.
TGTGCCAGCAGCTTAGCGGCGAGGAATAGCGGGAGCACAGATACGCAGTATTTT	CASSLAARNSGSTDTQYF	18	TRBJ2-3	TRBV7-6	.	TRBD2
TGTGCCAGCAGCTTAGCAAAGGGGTACACTGAAGCTTTCTTT	CASSLAKGYTEAFF	14	TRBJ1-1	TRBV7-8	many	.
TGTGCCAGCAGCCAAAATCCTCGGACAGCCAATGAGCAGTTCTTC	CASSQNPRTANEQFF	15	TRBJ2-1	TRBV7-2	few	.
TGTGCCAGCAGCTCCACGACTAAGTCCGAGCAGTACTTC	CASSSTTKSEQYF	13	TRBJ2-7	TRBV11-2	few	.
TGTGCCATCACGGGAAGCCGGGACAGGGGAAACCACACTGAAGCTTTCTTT	CAITGSRDRGNHTEAFF	17	TRBJ1-1	TRBV10-3	few	TRBD1
TGTGCCAGTAGTATGGATTCAGGGGGCGCGATGGTCGGGGAGCTGTTTTTT	CASSMDSGGAMVGELFF	17	TRBJ2-2	TRBV19	.	TRBD1
TGTGCCAGCAGCTTATTGCAGGGGAGGAGTCAGCCCCAGCATTTT	CASSLLQGRSQPQHF	15	TRBJ1-5	TRBV7-6	many	.
TGTGCCAGTAGTATCCAGACTAGCGGAAGGGGAGAGACCCAGTACTTC	CASSIQTSGRGETQYF	16	TRBJ2-5	TRBV19	.	TRBD2
TGTGCCAGCAGCTTAGGCGGATCTCCCGGGGCCGAGCAGTACTTC	CASSLGGSPGAEQYF	15	TRBJ2-7	TRBV7-2	many	.
TGTGCCAGCAGCCAAGATCTGGGAGGACCAACCGGGGAGCTGTTTTTT	CASSQDLGGPTGELFF	16	TRBJ2-2	TRBV14	.	.
TGTGCCAGCAGCTTTCAGCAGGGAGAATCTGAAGCTTTCTTT	CASSFQQGESEAFF	14	TRBJ1-1	TRBV7-4	.	.
TGTGCCAGCTCACCCGGAGCGGGAGGCCTCGTTCGGGAGCAGTTCTTC	CASSPGAGGLVREQFF	16	TRBJ2-1	TRBV18	.	TRBD2
TGTGCCAGCAGTGAAGCTGCATCGAGGGAAGGCTACACCTTC	CASSEAASREGYTF	14	TRBJ1-2	TRBV6-1	.	.
TGTGCCAGCAGCACAGCTGGAAACACCATATATTTT	CASSTAGNTIYF	12	TRBJ1-3	TRBV28	.	.
TGCAGTGCTACAAAGCCAACCGGGAGTTCTGGAAACACCATATATTTT	CSATKPTGSSGNTIYF	16	TRBJ1-3	TRBV20-1	few	.
TGTGCCAGCAGTTCTTGGGGGCTAGCGGGGAACTACGAGCAGTACTTC	CASSSWGLAGNYEQYF	16	TRBJ2-7	TRBV28	.	TRBD2
TGTGCCAGTAGTATAGTACGGGGAGACATTCAGTACTTC	CASSIVRGDIQYF	13	TRBJ2-4	TRBV19	.	.
TGTGCCAGCAGTGATTTCGGGAACCCCTCGGATACGCAGTATTTT	CASSDFGNPSDTQYF	15	TRBJ2-3	TRBV25-1	.	.
TGTGCCAGCAGCTTAACGTTGGTCGATACGCAGTATTTT	CASSLTLVDTQYF	13	TRBJ2-3	TRBV7-3	many	.
TGCAGTGCTAGAGATTGGCTAGCGGCGGAGACCCAGTACTTC	CSARDWLAAETQYF	14	TRBJ2-5	TRBV20-1	.	TRBD2
TGTGCCAGCAGCCAAGGACAGGTTTTAACTGAAGCTTTCTTT	CASSQGQVLTEAFF	14	TRBJ1-1	TRBV6-1	few	TRBD1
TGTGCCAGCAGTCATGAAGACAGGGCTGAGCAGTACTTC	CASSHEDRAEQYF	13	TRBJ2-7	TRBV7-1	.	TRBD1
TGTGCCAGCAGCCAATCAGGGACCCTTTATGGCTACACCTTC	CASSQSGTLYGYTF	14	TRBJ1-2	TRBV28	many	.
TGTGCCAGCAGTTTTTCGGGCGCGCTGGGGGAGCCTCGAATAGATACGCAGTATTTT	CASSFSGALGEPRIDTQYF	19	TRBJ2-3	TRBV28	few	.
TGTGCCAGCAGCTCCCGCGGGAGGGCGAGGGAGACCCAGTACTTC	CASSSRGRARETQYF	15	TRBJ2-5	TRBV12-3/TRBV12-4	.	TRBD2
TGTGCCAGCAGTCCCGAGGTCCTAGCGGGGGGTGGCAATGAGCAGTTCTTC	CASSPEVLAGGGNEQFF	17	TRBJ2-1	TRBV6-2/TRBV6-3	many	TRBD2
TGTGCCAGTAGTATAGACCCCATTAAGGTCAATCAGCCCCAGCATTTT	CASSIDPIKVNQPQHF	16	TRBJ1-5	TRBV19	.	.
TGCAGTGCTGCGAGGGGACTAGCGGGGGGATCCACCGGGGAGCTGTTTTTT	CSAARGLAGGSTGELFF	17	TRBJ2-2	TRBV20-1	.	TRBD2
TGTGCCAGCAGGAAGGCCGGCCGCTACAATGAGCAGTTCTTC	CASRKAGRYNEQFF	14	TRBJ2-1	TRBV28	.	.
TGTGCCAGCAGAGAGTCGACCGCTAATCAGCCCCAGCATTTT	CASRESTANQPQHF	14	TRBJ1-5	TRBV2	.	.
TGTGCCAGCAGTGAGGCGACAGGGGGCCCAGATACGCAGTATTTT	CASSEATGGPDTQYF	15	TRBJ2-3	TRBV6-1	few	TRBD1
TGTGCCAGCAGGGCTGGGGGACGTATCTCGGGCGAGCAGTACTTC	CASRAGGRISGEQYF	15	TRBJ2-7	TRBV6-6	.	.
TGTGCCAGCAGCCACGATACACGCTCTGGGGCCAACGTCCTGACTTTC	CASSHDTRSGANVLTF	16	TRBJ2-6	TRBV2	.	.
TGTGCCAGCAGCTCCATCGGGACAGGAGGAAACACCATATATTTT	CASSSIGTGGNTIYF	15	TRBJ1-3	TRBV11-2	.	TRBD1
TGTGCCAGCAGCTCACTAGGCTCCTACAATGAGCAGTTCTTC	CASSSLGSYNEQFF	14	TRBJ2-1	TRBV27	many	.
TGTGCCATTTCTAGCGGGAGAGAGGCAGATACGCAGTATTTT	CAISSGREADTQYF	14	TRBJ2-3	TRBV19	few	TRBD2
TGCAGTGCCCAGCTAGGACAGGGGTCCCATCAGCCCCAGCATTTT	CSAQLGQGSHQPQHF	15	TRBJ1-5	TRBV20-1	few	TRBD1
TGTGCCATCAGTGACTTAAATTCACCCCTCCACTTT	CAISDLNSPLHF	12	TRBJ1-6	TRBV10-3	.	.
TGTGCCACCAGTGAACAGGGGGGACGAGAGACCCAGTACTTC	CATSEQGGRETQYF	14	TRBJ2-5	TRBV24-1	.	TRBD1
TGTGCCAGCAGCCCCGGGACTAGAGGTGAGCAGTTCTTC	CASSPGTRGEQFF	13	TRBJ2-1	TRBV7-8	.	TRBD2
TGTGCCAGCAGCTACCGGGACAGGGGGCGATTGCGAGCCAAAAACATTCAGTACTTC	CASSYRDRGRLRAKNIQYF	19	TRBJ2-4	TRBV7-8	few	TRBD1
TGCGCCAGCGGGGTCGGGACAGCTAACTATGGCTACACCTTC	CASGVGTANYGYTF	14	TRBJ1-2	TRBV4-1	many	TRBD1
TGTGCCATCAGTGAGCGGGGCTACGAGCAGTACTTC	CAISERGYEQYF	12	TRBJ2-7	TRBV10-3	many	.
TGTGCCATCAGTGCCACTAACAGGGGGCGCGGGGTGGGCGCAGATACGCAGTATTTT	CAISATNRGRGVGADTQYF	19	TRBJ2-3	TRBV10-3	.	TRBD1
TGTGCCATCAGCCGTCTAGCGGGGCAAGAGACCCAGTACTTC	CAISRLAGQETQYF	14	TRBJ2-5	TRBV10-3	few	TRBD2
TGTGCCACCGCATTTAAGGAGACGAGAAATCAGCCCCAGCATTTT	CATAFKETRNQPQHF	15	TRBJ1-5	TRBV10-3	.	.
TGCGCCAGCAGCTTTGGGACAGGGCCCCGCACTGAAGCTTTCTTT	CASSFGTGPRTEAFF	15	TRBJ1-1	TRBV5-1	once	TRBD1
TGTGCCATCAGCAAGGACGGAAACTCTGGGGCCAACGTCCTGACTTTC	CAISKDGNSGANVLTF	16	TRBJ2-6	TRBV10-3	few	.
TGTGCCAGCAGTCCGTTGAGGACAACGAGCTCCTACGAGCAGTACTTC	CASSPLRTTSSYEQYF	16	TRBJ2-7	TRBV6-2/TRBV6-3	.	.
TGTGCCAGCAGCCCCTTGACAGGGTCTGGTGGCTACACCTTC	CASSPLTGSGGYTF	14	TRBJ1-2	TRBV7-6	.	TRBD1
TGTGCCAGCATAGAGGCCAGGGCCGGTGAAAAACTGTTTTTT	CASIEARAGEKLFF	14	TRBJ1-4	TRBV28	.	.
TGCAGTGCTACCCCGGGAAGTTCGAGTAGGGGCAATCAGCCCCAGCATTTT	CSATPGSSSRGNQPQHF	17	TRBJ1-5	TRBV20-1	.	.
TGTGCCATCAGTGAAGGGGGGACAGGGGTGTACGAGCAGTACTTC	CAISEGGTGVYEQYF	15	TRBJ2-7	TRBV10-3	.	TRBD1